This T cell receptor beta chain appears in the sequencing data of a study of shared clonotypes between healthy human individuals. Repertoires were generated with immunoSEQ multiplex PCR, while TCRdb's copy carries only in-frame clones and drops some. The sample includes over 2 million clones, 85% to 95% of them seen just once. Concerning this clone itself: Its antigen is as yet unknown.

Whole-study results and caveats: The authors expected sequencing depth to affect clonotype sharing among donors. As a rule, naive subsets had a larger estimated richness than memory subsets. Clonotypes that were shared across a handful of donors made up about 5.1% of naive CD4 clonotypes.

The germline V gene encodes CDR1 SGHTA and CDR2 FQGNSA. Trimming left V 1 base short and J 0 bases short, with 9 bases between. The CDR3 is 15 residues long. Sequencing input: naive CD4+ T cells from PBMCs. Subset reported: CD45RA+ positively selected. The TCR sequence derives from a young man in good health. Some clones in this sample may be carry-over from other donors' samples. This chain links TRBV7-2 with TRBJ1-1, with D maybe TRBD1 (5 bases). The CDR3 DNA sequence: TGTGCCAGCAGCTTAGAACAGGTACTGAACACTGAAGCTTTCTTT. It specifies CASSLEQVLNTEAFF.